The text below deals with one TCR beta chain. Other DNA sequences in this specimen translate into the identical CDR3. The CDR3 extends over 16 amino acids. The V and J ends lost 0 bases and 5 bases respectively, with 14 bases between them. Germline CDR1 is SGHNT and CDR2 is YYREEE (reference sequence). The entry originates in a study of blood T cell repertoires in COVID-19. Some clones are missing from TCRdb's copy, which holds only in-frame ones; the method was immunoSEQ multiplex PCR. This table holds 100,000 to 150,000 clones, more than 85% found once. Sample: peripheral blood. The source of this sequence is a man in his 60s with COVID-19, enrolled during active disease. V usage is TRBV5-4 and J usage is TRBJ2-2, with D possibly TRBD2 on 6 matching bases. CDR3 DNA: TGTGCCAGCAGCTTGGGGCGGGCCGCGGGGACCGGGGAGCTGTTTTTT. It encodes CASSLGRAAGTGELFF.